This TCR beta chain derives from a study of T cell repertoires in cytomegalovirus infection. Points from the study as a whole: There were HLA-C-restricted CMV-specific TCR beta clonotypes dominating the ex vivo response.

TCRdb used MiXCR to reprocess the reads, holding one entry per CDR3 protein. This sample has almost 550,000 distinct CDR3 sequences, with approximately 17% found just once. The ends lost 6 bases at V and 3 bases at J; junction bases unmatched: 9. This CDR3 spans 15 amino acids. Germline V gene data show CDR1 as MNHEY and CDR2 as SVGAGI. Comment on this clonotype: Its antigen is not identified.

The gene calls are TRBV6-5 and TRBJ1-2, with 8 nucleotides matching TRBD1. This sequence was found in a human donor in good health (CMV status not recorded). Some clones in this sample may be carry-over from other donors' samples. Material: CD8+ T cells from PBMCs. The CDR3 bases are TGTGCCAGCAGATTTACAGGGGGTCGGGACTATGGCTACACCTTC. Amino acids: CASRFTGGRDYGYTF.